A single sample gave rise to the 5 T cell receptor beta chains below, sequenced in a study of cytomegalovirus exposure and HLA in healthy donors. This PCR relied on a set of 60 Vbeta primers and 13 Jbeta primers. Profiling relied on immunoSEQ multiplex PCR, and the TCRdb table lists in-frame clones only, not all of them. The data show some 180,000 clones, with roughly 85% seen just once and about 2% held by the top ten. Sequencing input: PBMCs. All receptors derive from a woman aged 45 to 65 in good health and CMV-seronegative.

The V and J genes are TRBV27 and TRBJ2-7; perhaps TRBD2 as D (5 bases). Trimming took off 5 bases at V and 1 base at J, with 18 bases between the two ends. The germline CDR1 and CDR2 sequences are MNHEY and SMNVEV (reference sequence). CDR3 length equals 16 residues. Here the CDR3 reads CASSRASTYLSYEQYF. The CDR3 DNA is TGTGCCAGCAGTAGGGCTAGCACCTACCTTTCCTACGAGCAGTACTTC.

This chain uses TRBV5-4 with TRBJ2-1; perhaps TRBD1 as D (6 bases). The V and J ends lost 0 bases and 8 bases respectively, with 9 bases between them. CDR1 is SGHNT and CDR2 is YYREEE in the germline V gene (reference sequence). This CDR3 has 13 residues. CDR3 sequence reads: CASSLAPGDEQFF. CDR3 DNA sequence: TGTGCCAGCAGCTTGGCCCCAGGGGATGAGCAGTTCTTC.

The chain links TRBV5-1 to TRBJ2-7, with D possibly being TRBD2 (5 bases). This CDR3 has 12 residues. V gave up 1 base and J gave up 5 bases, with 7 bases separating them. Germline assignment: CDR1 SGHRS and CDR2 YFSETQ. This CDR3 reads CASSLLRDEQYF. CDR3 DNA sequence: TGCGCCAGCAGCTTGTTGAGGGACGAGCAGTACTTC.

The chain links TRBV27 to TRBJ2-6; tentatively, D is TRBD2 (7 bases). The CDR3 loop spans 16 amino acids. Trimming shortened V by 8 bases and J by 2 bases, and 16 bases separated the two germline ends. Germline V gives CDR1 MNHEY, CDR2 SMNVEV (reference sequence). The CDR3 nucleotides read TGTGCCAGCTCTCTGGAGGGGGGGGCTGGGGCCAACGTCCTGACTTTC. Translating it yields CASSLEGGAGANVLTF.

The rearrangement links TRBV9 to TRBJ2-3; 9 nucleotides agree with TRBD1. Germline V gene data show CDR1 as SGDLS and CDR2 as YYNGEE. The CDR3 sequence is 15 residues long. Trimming took 1 base from V and 1 from J; bases not matched to a gene: 1. CDR3 region: CASSVRTGGTDTQYF. In nucleotides, the CDR3 is TGTGCCAGCAGCGTACGGACAGGGGGCACAGATACGCAGTATTTT.